The 24 T cell receptor beta chains listed next were all sequenced from one sample in a study of cytomegalovirus exposure and HLA in healthy donors. Clones were read by immunoSEQ multiplex PCR, and TCRdb kept only the in-frame ones, dropping some. Seen here are 150,000 to 200,000 clones, more than 80% observed once, and the top ten hold roughly 7%. The sequencing input was PBMCs. Receptor source: a young man in good health and CMV-seropositive.

This rearrangement joins TRBV7-2 to TRBJ2-3; 7 bases agree with TRBD1. The CDR3 totals 15 residues. The germline V gene encodes CDR1 SGHTA and CDR2 FQGNSA. V shed 6 bases, J shed 3 bases, and the junction held 9 bases outside the gene matches. CDR3 bases: TGTGCCAGCAGGGTAGACAGGGCTGCGACAGATACGCAGTATTTT. Translating gives CASRVDRAATDTQYF.

The V gene is TRBV30, the J gene TRBJ1-1, with TRBD1 identical over 8 bases. V lost 3 bases and J lost 8; bases outside the gene matches: 8. The CDR3 is 13 residues long. Germline V gene data show CDR1 as GTSNPN and CDR2 as SVGIG (reference sequence). DNA for the CDR3: TGTGCCTGGAGGCGCGGGACAGGAGTCGAAGCTTTCTTT. Residues: CAWRRGTGVEAFF. Based on the CDR3 plus reference TRBV30 and TRBJ1-1, the full variable domain is SQTIHQWPATLVQPVGSPLSLECTVEGTSNPNLYWYRQAAGRGLQLLFYSVGIGQISSEVPQNLSASRPQDRQFILSSKKLLLSDSGFYLCAWRRGTGVEAFFGQGTRLTVV.

The chain carries TRBV27 and TRBJ1-2, with a possible D match to TRBD1 (6 bases). Trimming stripped 7 bases from V and 8 bases from J, with 17 bases between. The CDR3 has 13 residues. CDR1 is MNHEY, CDR2 SMNVEV, per germline (reference sequence). The CDR3 spells CASTGGQGMGYTF. The CDR3 region has the DNA TGTGCCAGCACTGGGGGACAAGGGATGGGCTACACCTTC.

The chain joins TRBV30 to TRBJ2-7; D may be TRBD2 (5 bases). V lost 0 bases to trimming and J lost 2 bases, with 14 bases between them. Germline CDR1 and CDR2: GTSNPN and SVGIG (reference sequence). The CDR3 length is 15 residues. The CDR3 reads CAWSVMPDGAYEQYF. The CDR3 DNA is TGTGCCTGGAGTGTAATGCCAGACGGGGCCTACGAGCAGTACTTC.

V usage is TRBV28 and J usage is TRBJ1-5; the D gene is possibly TRBD1 (6 bases). The CDR3 runs 11 residues. Germline lookup yields CDR1 MDHEN and CDR2 SYDVKM. The V end lost 7 bases, the J end lost 7 bases, and 8 bases lay between the germline ends. Here the CDR3 DNA reads TGTGCCAGCAATAGGGGGCAGCCCCAGCATTTT. Translation: CASNRGQPQHF.

The rearrangement joins TRBV5-1 to TRBJ1-5, with D possibly being TRBD1 (5 bases). The V end was cut by 0 bases, the J end by 1 base, with 8 bases between. Per germline, CDR1 SGHRS and CDR2 YFSETQ. The CDR3 length is 15 residues. Written as DNA, the CDR3 is TGCGCCAGCAGCTTGGTGGGGGGGAGCAATCAGCCCCAGCATTTT. Translated, it gives CASSLVGGSNQPQHF.

J is TRBJ2-7 and V is TRBV6-6; 7 nucleotides agree with TRBD2. Germline loops: CDR1 MNHNY, CDR2 SVGAGI (reference sequence). This CDR3 region has 16 residues. V shed 2 bases and J 2 bases; nucleotides not matched to a gene: 9. CDR3 protein: CASSYKVSSGAYEQYF. DNA of the CDR3: TGTGCCAGCAGTTACAAGGTATCTAGCGGTGCCTACGAGCAGTACTTC.

The genes are TRBV28 and TRBJ2-5; TRBD2 matches 8 bases. Germline CDR1 MDHEN, CDR2 SYDVKM. CDR3 size: 19 residues. V was clipped by 4 bases and J by 5 bases; unmatched bases: 21. The chain's CDR3 is CASSSRAEWSAGAGETQYF. The CDR3 DNA reads TGTGCCAGCAGTTCCCGAGCAGAGTGGTCAGCGGGAGCCGGGGAGACCCAGTACTTC.

As to this clone: The sample has other DNA sequences that encode this CDR3 too. The chain recombines TRBV4-1 with TRBJ2-5, with 10 bases lining up with TRBD2. The V segment lost 4 bases and the J segment 4 bases; nucleotides outside the gene matches: 0. Germline CDR1 and CDR2: MGHRA and YSYEKL. The CDR3 contains 13 residues. The CDR3 here is CASSRLAGETQYF. CDR3 bases: TGCGCCAGCAGCCGACTAGCGGGAGAGACCCAGTACTTC.

Many counts were recorded for this clone. The chain carries TRBV4-3 and TRBJ2-7; D may be TRBD2 (5 bases). The CDR3 consists of 16 residues. V was clipped by 4 bases and J by 1 base, with 17 bases between them. CDR1 is LGHNA, CDR2 YSLEER, per germline. The CDR3 DNA reads TGCGCCAGCAGCCGCGACCCGGACTCGGGGTCCTACGAGCAGTACTTC. Protein: CASSRDPDSGSYEQYF.

This clone was counted only a few times. V usage is TRBV6-6 and J usage is TRBJ2-2; 15 bases agree with TRBD2. Losses at the gene ends were 6 bases for V and 5 bases for J; bases not matched to a gene: 4. Germline values: CDR1 MNHNY, CDR2 SVGAGI (reference sequence). The CDR3 is 16 amino acids. CDR3 amino acids: CASSRGLAGGTGELFF. The CDR3 DNA reads TGTGCCAGCAGCCGAGGACTAGCGGGAGGGACCGGGGAGCTGTTTTTT.

The chain is built from TRBV27 and TRBJ1-5; 11 positions agree with TRBD1. J gave up 4 bases and V 0 bases, and 2 bases lay outside the gene matches. The germline V gene encodes CDR1 MNHEY and CDR2 SMNVEV (reference sequence). CDR3 length: 16 amino acids. The CDR3, as DNA: TGTGCCAGCAGTTTATCGGGACAGGGGGGGAATCAGCCCCAGCATTTT. Its protein product is CASSLSGQGGNQPQHF.

The chain employs TRBV5-1 and TRBJ2-7; 8 positions agree with TRBD1. Germline values: CDR1 SGHRS, CDR2 YFSETQ. V gave up 3 bases and J gave up 4 bases; unmatched junction bases: 9. CDR3 length: 15 residues. CDR3 amino acids: CASSWGPGGAYEQYF. CDR3 bases: TGCGCCAGCAGCTGGGGGCCAGGGGGCGCTTACGAGCAGTACTTC.

V is TRBV27 and J is TRBJ2-7; D call uncertain. V was cut by 6 bases and J by 1 base, with 19 bases left in between. This CDR3 has 16 amino acids. The germline CDR1 and CDR2 sequences are MNHEY and SMNVEV (reference sequence). CDR3 amino acids: CASSLHLAGSSYEQYF. The CDR3 region has the DNA TGTGCCAGCAGCCTACATCTGGCAGGCTCATCCTACGAGCAGTACTTC.

The chain links TRBV28 to TRBJ2-1, with no clear D. V lost 4 bases and J lost 7, with 8 bases in between. CDR3 length equals 12 residues. Germline assignment: CDR1 MDHEN and CDR2 SYDVKM. The chain's CDR3 is CASSSTANEQFF. CDR3 nucleotide sequence: TGTGCCAGCAGTTCCACAGCTAATGAGCAGTTCTTC. The whole variable domain, remainder taken from reference TRBV28 and TRBJ2-1, is DVKVTQSSRYLVKRTGEKVFLECVQDMDHENMFWYRQDPGLGLRLIYFSYDVKMKEKGDIPEGYSVSREKKERFSLILESASTNQTSMYLCASSSTANEQFFGPGTRLTVL.

The chain is built from TRBV28 and TRBJ1-2; no definite D call. The germline gives CDR1 MDHEN, CDR2 SYDVKM. The CDR3 has 13 residues. V lost 6 bases and J 5 bases, leaving 13 bases between the germline ends. This chain's CDR3 is CASSFDRSYGYTF. The CDR3 coding sequence is TGTGCCAGCAGCTTCGACCGGAGTTATGGCTACACCTTC.

The CDR3 reads CASRGRETQYF. CDR3 nucleotides: TGTGCCAGCAGAGGGAGAGAGACCCAGTACTTC. V gene TRBV2 combines with J gene TRBJ2-5; possibly TRBD2 for D (5 bases). Germline CDR1 and CDR2: SNHLY and FYNNEI. Trimming shortened V by 6 bases and J by 4 bases, and 6 bases separated the two germline ends. The CDR3 is 11 amino acids.

In its sample, this clone was seen a few times. The rearrangement uses TRBV4-2 and TRBJ2-7; 9 nucleotides line up with TRBD2. This CDR3 has 16 amino acids. From germline, CDR1 is LGHNA and CDR2 YNFKEQ. The ends lost 1 base at V and 5 bases at J; junction bases unmatched: 9. The CDR3 DNA follows: TGTGCCAGCAGCCAAGGTACCCTGCGGGAGGGGAACGAGCAGTACTTC. Protein: CASSQGTLREGNEQYF.

V usage is TRBV11-3 and J usage is TRBJ2-1; 7 bases are shared with TRBD1. CDR1 SGHNT and CDR2 YENEEA come from the germline V gene. The CDR3 extends over 15 amino acids. The V gene end was trimmed by 4 bases and the J gene end by 1 base; junction bases not matched to a gene: 4. The CDR3 sequence: CASSSGTVSYNEQFF. The CDR3 region has the DNA TGTGCCAGCAGCTCGGGGACAGTTTCCTACAATGAGCAGTTCTTC.

J is TRBJ1-2 and V is TRBV4-2, with D maybe TRBD1 (6 bases). Germline V lookup: CDR1 LGHNA, CDR2 YNFKEQ. This CDR3 comprises 15 residues. The V end was cut by 0 bases, the J end by 3 bases, with 11 bases between. The CDR3 sequence: CASSQDQEGDYGYTF. The CDR3 DNA is TGTGCCAGCAGCCAAGATCAAGAGGGGGACTATGGCTACACCTTC.

The chain joins TRBV30 to TRBJ2-3, with 11 bases aligning to TRBD2. With V trimmed by 2 bases and J by 4 bases, 2 bases remained unmatched. The CDR3 extends over 14 amino acids. Germline values: CDR1 GTSNPN, CDR2 SVGIG (reference sequence). The CDR3 loop reads CAWSIAGGSDTQYF. In DNA, the CDR3 is TGTGCCTGGAGTATAGCGGGAGGGTCAGATACGCAGTATTTT.

The V gene is TRBV29-1, the J gene TRBJ2-3; a weak D match, TRBD2 (5 bases). This CDR3 spans 16 amino acids. Between the trimmed V and J ends, which lost 0 bases and 0 bases, there was a span of 13 bases. The germline V gene has CDR1 SQVTM and CDR2 ANQGSEA. For the CDR3, the DNA is TGCAGCGTTGAAGATTGGGCTAGCAGGAGCACAGATACGCAGTATTTT. Translation gives CSVEDWASRSTDTQYF.

The chain is built from TRBV5-6 and TRBJ1-1; a weak D match, TRBD1 (6 bases). CDR1 SGHDT and CDR2 YYEEEE come from the germline V gene. This CDR3 has 17 residues. Trimming cost V 0 bases and J 4 bases, with 19 bases left between them. CDR3 DNA: TGTGCCAGCAGCTTGGCCGCAGGGGAAGGTTTAAGCACTGAAGCTTTCTTT. Translated, it gives CASSLAAGEGLSTEAFF.

V and J are TRBV27 and TRBJ2-1, with 7 bases aligning to TRBD1. CDR3 length: 12 residues. Germline V lookup: CDR1 MNHEY, CDR2 SMNVEV (reference sequence). V shed 6 bases and J 8 bases; nucleotides not matched to a gene: 4. This chain's CDR3 is CASSRTGDEQFF. The CDR3 coding sequence is TGTGCCAGCAGCAGGACAGGCGATGAGCAGTTCTTC.